The rows below give T cell receptor beta chains drawn from one sample of a study of blood T cell repertoires in COVID-19. Libraries were prepared by immunoSEQ multiplex PCR; TCRdb keeps only in-frame clonotypes and omits some of them. Counted here are approximately 210,000 clones, more than 70% occurring once; the ten biggest clones make up roughly 6.2%. Sequencing was carried out using peripheral blood. The receptors derive from a woman aged 40 to 50 who had recovered from COVID-19. The CDR3 runs from the conserved cysteine through the conserved F or W. Fields, in order: CDR3 length, J gene, V gene, clone size, D gene, CDR3 DNA, CDR3 protein. D genes are given only for firm matches. Expanded clones are given a class, and other clones once, few, many or no size at all.

16	TRBJ2-1	TRBV5-1	once	TRBD2	TGCGCCAGCAGCTTGGCAGCGGGAGGGCCGGGTGATGAGCAGTTCTTC	CASSLAAGGPGDEQFF
15	TRBJ1-2	TRBV10-3	-	TRBD1	TGTGCCATCAGTGAGGGGGACAGGGATAACTATGGCTACACCTTC	CAISEGDRDNYGYTF
13	TRBJ2-5	TRBV18	-	-	TGTGCCAGCTCACCATCCAGTCAAGAGACCCAGTACTTC	CASSPSSQETQYF
14	TRBJ2-1	TRBV6-5	-	-	TGTGCCAGCAGTTACGTCGGGACTCCTCCTCAGCAGTTCTTC	CASSYVGTPPQQFF
18	TRBJ1-3	TRBV4-3	-	TRBD1	TGCGCCAGCAGCCAGGTCGCGGGACAGGGGGCTGCTGGAAACACCATATATTTT	CASSQVAGQGAAGNTIYF
17	TRBJ1-1	TRBV14	-	TRBD1	TGTGCCAGCAGCCCCCGACAGGGTTTTGATGCGAACACTGAAGCTTTCTTT	CASSPRQGFDANTEAFF
16	TRBJ1-4	TRBV5-1	-	TRBD1	TGCGCCAGCAGCCACGGACAGGGGGGGACTAATGAAAAACTGTTTTTT	CASSHGQGGTNEKLFF
16	TRBJ1-2	TRBV6-5	-	-	TGTGCCAGCAGTTTCTCAGGACAGCCGGAGGACTATGGCTACACCTTC	CASSFSGQPEDYGYTF
15	TRBJ2-1	TRBV28	few	-	TGTGCCAGCAGTTTCCCCGGGGGCGGGAGAGATGAGCAGTTCTTC	CASSFPGGGRDEQFF
13	TRBJ2-1	TRBV28	-	-	TGTGCCAGCAGTCGTAGCTCCTACAATGAGCAGTTCTTC	CASSRSSYNEQFF
16	TRBJ1-3	TRBV7-8	-	-	TGTGCCAGCAGCTTAGCTCAGGGTACGACTGGAAACACCATATATTTT	CASSLAQGTTGNTIYF
12	TRBJ1-1	TRBV27	-	TRBD1	TGTGCCAGCAGTACCAGGGGGGCTGAAGCTTTCTTT	CASSTRGAEAFF
14	TRBJ2-2	TRBV5-6	-	-	TGTGCCAGCAGCTTCCCGGGGAACACCGGGGAGCTGTTTTTT	CASSFPGNTGELFF
14	TRBJ1-5	TRBV7-9	-	-	TGTGCCAGCAGCTTAGAGACAGTCAATCAGCCCCAGCATTTT	CASSLETVNQPQHF
15	TRBJ2-5	TRBV15	-	TRBD2	TGTGCCACCAGCAGAGGGACTAGCGGGAGAGAGACCCAGTACTTC	CATSRGTSGRETQYF
13	TRBJ1-2	TRBV28	few	-	TGTGCCAGCAGCCTCGACACCTCCTATGGCTACACCTTC	CASSLDTSYGYTF
15	TRBJ1-4	TRBV7-9	-	TRBD1	TGTGCCAGCAGCTTAGGGACAGGGGGAAGTGAAAAACTGTTTTTT	CASSLGTGGSEKLFF
12	TRBJ1-1	TRBV10-3	-	-	TGTGCCATCACGGCAGGAAACACTGAAGCTTTCTTT	CAITAGNTEAFF
15	TRBJ1-2	TRBV18	-	TRBD1	TGTGCCAGCTCACCCTACGACAGGGATCAGCATGGCTACACCTTC	CASSPYDRDQHGYTF
16	TRBJ2-3	TRBV5-1	-	TRBD2	TGCGCCAGCAGTGCCGAGGGACTAGCGGGAGCGGATACGCAGTATTTT	CASSAEGLAGADTQYF
15	TRBJ2-3	TRBV18	-	TRBD2	TGTGCCAGCTCACCAGCGGGAGTTTTATCAGATACGCAGTATTTT	CASSPAGVLSDTQYF
16	TRBJ2-5	TRBV30	once	TRBD1	TGTGCCTGGAGGCCTCTTCAACAGGGGTATGGAGAGACCCAGTACTTC	CAWRPLQQGYGETQYF
15	TRBJ2-7	TRBV21-1	-	-	TGTGCCAGCAATAACGCATTGGGGAGCTCTTACGAGCAGTACTTC	CASNNALGSSYEQYF
15	TRBJ1-3	TRBV30	-	TRBD1	TGTGCCTGGAGTATTCAGGGGGGTGGTGGAAACACCATATATTTT	CAWSIQGGGGNTIYF
14	TRBJ1-3	TRBV7-2	-	-	TGTGCCAGCAGTTCGGACAGCTCTGGAAACACCATATATTTT	CASSSDSSGNTIYF
15	TRBJ2-7	TRBV28	-	TRBD1	TGTGCCAGCAGTGCCCCCCCACAGGGGGCCTACGAGCAGTACTTC	CASSAPPQGAYEQYF
13	TRBJ2-1	TRBV7-9	few	-	TGTGCCAGCAGCTTCCAGGTTTACTTTGAGCAGTTCTTC	CASSFQVYFEQFF
14	TRBJ2-7	TRBV5-4	-	TRBD1	TGTGCCAGCAGCTTGGACAGGGGGCGCGGGGAGCAGTACTTC	CASSLDRGRGEQYF
14	TRBJ1-1	TRBV30	-	-	TGTGCCTGGAGTCCTCTACCGGTGAGCGATGAAGCTTTCTTT	CAWSPLPVSDEAFF
13	TRBJ1-1	TRBV7-2	-	-	TGTGCCAGCAGCCGGTGGGGGGACACTGAAGCTTTCTTT	CASSRWGDTEAFF
14	TRBJ1-3	TRBV7-2	-	-	TGTGCCAGCAGCTTGGCACGCTCTGGAAACACCATATATTTT	CASSLARSGNTIYF
16	TRBJ1-5	TRBV5-1	-	TRBD1	TGCGCCAGCAGCTTGGACCCGACAGGGGACGGTCAGCCCCAGCATTTT	CASSLDPTGDGQPQHF
16	TRBJ2-3	TRBV2	-	TRBD2	TGTGCCAGCAGTGAAGTGGGGGGGTCCTTTGGGGATACGCAGTATTTT	CASSEVGGSFGDTQYF
15	TRBJ2-1	TRBV18	-	-	TGTGCCAGCTCACCAGATCAAAACTCCCACAATGAGCAGTTCTTC	CASSPDQNSHNEQFF
20	TRBJ2-1	TRBV28	-	TRBD1	TGTGCCAGCAGTCCACGGGGGACAGGGGCTTTCGGTGGAACCTACAATGAGCAGTTCTTC	CASSPRGTGAFGGTYNEQFF
13	TRBJ1-2	TRBV12-3/TRBV12-4	-	-	TGTGCCAGCAGTTTCGTAGATTGGAGTGGCTACACCTTC	CASSFVDWSGYTF
15	TRBJ2-1	TRBV11-3	-	TRBD1	TGTGCCAGCAGTGGGGAAGGACAGGGGTACAATGAGCAGTTCTTC	CASSGEGQGYNEQFF
15	TRBJ2-7	TRBV5-5	-	-	TGTGCCAGCAGCTTCAGACAGATCAGCTCCTACGAGCAGTACTTC	CASSFRQISSYEQYF
16	TRBJ1-1	TRBV6-5	once	TRBD1	TGTGCCAGCAGTTACTCTCTCGGGACAGTGAACACTGAAGCTTTCTTT	CASSYSLGTVNTEAFF
14	TRBJ2-1	TRBV24-1	-	TRBD2	TGTGCCACCAGTGATCCCGGGGAGGGCAATGAGCAGTTCTTC	CATSDPGEGNEQFF
13	TRBJ1-1	TRBV2	-	-	TGTGCCAGCAGTGAAGATGTAAACACTGAAGCTTTCTTT	CASSEDVNTEAFF
15	TRBJ1-2	TRBV7-9	-	-	TGTGCCAGCAGCCCACCAGGACAGCCGACCTATGGCTACACCTTC	CASSPPGQPTYGYTF
15	TRBJ2-5	TRBV28	once	TRBD1	TGTGCCAGCAGTACAGCCGGGACAGCAGAAGAGACCCAGTACTTC	CASSTAGTAEETQYF
13	TRBJ1-6	TRBV12-3/TRBV12-4	-	-	TGTGCCAGCAGACGGACGGAGGGTGTCCCCCTCCACTTT	CASRRTEGVPLHF
11	TRBJ2-3	TRBV3-1/TRBV3-2	few	-	TGTGCCAGCAGCTCTACAGATACGCAGTATTTT	CASSSTDTQYF
18	TRBJ2-3	TRBV13	-	-	TGTGCCAGCAGCTTAGCAGGTGATCGCTTTACTAGCACAGATACGCAGTATTTT	CASSLAGDRFTSTDTQYF
16	TRBJ2-2	TRBV5-1	-	-	TGCGCCAGCAGCTCCGGGATTCACTCGAACACCGGGGAGCTGTTTTTT	CASSSGIHSNTGELFF
14	TRBJ2-7	TRBV6-5	-	TRBD1	TGTGCCAGCATTGGGGACAGGGGGCGAAACGAGCAGTACTTC	CASIGDRGRNEQYF
16	TRBJ2-1	TRBV19	-	-	TGTGCCAGTAGTATAGAGGGGGCGAGCTCCTACAATGAGCAGTTCTTC	CASSIEGASSYNEQFF
15	TRBJ1-2	TRBV9	once	TRBD1	TGTGCCAGCAGCTACTTCGGACAGGGGGCAGACGGCTACACCTTC	CASSYFGQGADGYTF
12	TRBJ2-7	TRBV10-3	-	-	TGTGCCATCAGTGGGGAAGACAGGGCCGGGAGATTC	CAISGEDRAGRF
16	TRBJ2-1	TRBV25-1	-	TRBD2	TGTGCCAGCAGGTCGGGGACTATCTTACGCGACAATGAGCAGTTCTTC	CASRSGTILRDNEQFF
14	TRBJ2-4	TRBV18	-	-	TGTGCCAGCTCACCCCCGACACTTGGAAACATTCAGTACTTC	CASSPPTLGNIQYF
13	TRBJ1-2	TRBV6-5	once	-	TGTGCCAGCATTAGAACGGACACCATTGGCTACACCTTC	CASIRTDTIGYTF